What follows are 24 T cell receptor beta chains derived from one specimen sequenced in a study of blood T cell repertoires in COVID-19. Clones were read by immunoSEQ multiplex PCR, and TCRdb kept only the in-frame ones, dropping some. The sample records approximately 44,000 clones, almost 80% being singletons. The material sequenced was peripheral blood. These receptor sequences come from a woman of 80 years or more with acute or convalescent COVID-19.

The rearrangement uses TRBV5-1 and TRBJ2-7; TRBD1 matches at 7 bases. This CDR3 spans 16 amino acids. V trimming: 5 bases; J trimming: 2 bases; junction bases outside the gene matches: 13. Germline V gene lookup returns CDR1 SGHRS and CDR2 YFSETQ. The CDR3 spells CASRVHGDRKTYEQYF. Written as DNA, the CDR3 is TGCGCCAGCAGAGTTCACGGGGACAGAAAGACCTACGAGCAGTACTTC.

The chain couples TRBV7-9 to TRBJ1-4; D ambiguous. In germline, CDR1 is SEHNR, CDR2 FQNEAQ (reference sequence). The CDR3 is 14 residues long. The V gene lost 1 base and the J gene lost 1 base, with 4 bases spanning the gap. DNA of the CDR3: TGTGCCAGCAGCTTAGGCAGAACTAATGAAAAACTGTTTTTT. It specifies CASSLGRTNEKLFF. Using reference TRBV7-9 and TRBJ1-4 for the parts outside the CDR3, the full variable domain is DTGVSQNPRHKITKRGQNVTFRCDPISEHNRLYWYRQTLGQGPEFLTYFQNEAQLEKSRLLSDRFSAERPKGSFSTLEIQRTEQGDSAMYLCASSLGRTNEKLFFGSGTQLSVL.

The chain employs TRBV27 and TRBJ2-7; 7 bases agree with TRBD2. The CDR3 spans 15 residues. With 3 bases clipped from V and 3 bases from J, the junction kept 8 bases outside the gene matches. Per germline, CDR1 MNHEY and CDR2 SMNVEV (reference sequence). CDR3 amino acids: CASSLHRAGSYEQYF. CDR3 sequence (DNA): TGTGCCAGCAGTTTGCACCGAGCGGGAAGCTACGAGCAGTACTTC.

The V gene is TRBV18, the J gene TRBJ2-2; unclear D gene. V dropped 5 bases and J dropped 3 bases, with 4 bases sitting between them. CDR1 and CDR2 from the germline V gene are KGHSH and LQKENI. The CDR3 covers 12 residues. In DNA form, the CDR3 reads TGTGCCAGCTCATCGTACACCGGGGAGCTGTTTTTT. Translated: CASSSYTGELFF.

This clone was seen just once. The rearrangement uses TRBV19 and TRBJ2-5, with 14 positions matching TRBD2. Trimming at V came to 1 base and at J to 2 bases, leaving 0 bases not matched to a gene. Germline CDR1 is LNHDA and CDR2 is SQIVND (reference sequence). The CDR3 contains 16 residues. The CDR3 nucleotides read TGTGCCAGTAGTATAGGACTAGCGGGAGGGCAAGAGACCCAGTACTTC. This encodes CASSIGLAGGQETQYF.

The chain carries TRBV27 and TRBJ2-1; 10 bases are shared with TRBD2. Trimming at V came to 2 bases and at J to 9 bases, leaving 10 bases not matched to a gene. This CDR3 region has 16 residues. Germline V gives CDR1 MNHEY, CDR2 SMNVEV (reference sequence). The CDR3 DNA follows: TGTGCCAGCAGTTTAAGGGGGCTAGCGGGAGTAGGTGAGCAGTTCTTC. Its protein is CASSLRGLAGVGEQFF.

The gene calls are TRBV6-5 and TRBJ2-3; D may be TRBD2 (6 bases). Germline-derived CDR1 and CDR2 are MNHEY and SVGAGI. The CDR3 is made up of 14 amino acids. Trimming cost V 3 bases and J 4 bases, with 11 bases left between them. In DNA, the CDR3 is TGTGCCAGCAGTTATGCGGGATCCCCAGATACGCAGTATTTT. Translating gives CASSYAGSPDTQYF.

This clone was picked up one time. The chain couples TRBV5-8 to TRBJ2-1; no reliable D call. V lost 4 bases to trimming and J lost 5 bases, with 7 bases between them. The germline gives CDR1 SGHTS, CDR2 YDEGEE. This CDR3 comprises 12 residues. CDR3 protein: CASSPEHNEQFF. Written as DNA, the CDR3 is TGTGCCAGCAGCCCGGAGCACAATGAGCAGTTCTTC.

V gene TRBV6-1 combines with J gene TRBJ2-4, with a tentative D call TRBD2 (5 bases). The V and J ends lost 1 base and 2 bases respectively, with 30 bases between them. CDR1 MNHNS and CDR2 SASEGT come from the germline V gene. CDR3 length: 22 amino acids. DNA of the CDR3: TGTGCCAGCAGTGAAGGAGGGATAGGACGATTTGGTCGCATTGTTTCCAAAAACATTCAGTACTTC. Encoded protein: CASSEGGIGRFGRIVSKNIQYF.

This clone was seen only a few times. V and J are TRBV5-1 and TRBJ2-7; TRBD2 aligns across 8 bases. V trimming: 0 bases; J trimming: 4 bases; junction bases outside the gene matches: 3. The CDR3 is made up of 14 amino acids. CDR1 is SGHRS, CDR2 YFSETQ, per germline. CDR3 bases: TGCGCCAGCAGCTTGGTCGGGGGGGATTACGAGCAGTACTTC. It codes for CASSLVGGDYEQYF.

The chain joins TRBV7-9 to TRBJ1-5, with TRBD1 identical over 10 bases. V lost 1 base, J lost 6 bases, and 3 bases stayed unmatched. This CDR3 spans 15 amino acids. Germline CDR1 SEHNR, CDR2 FQNEAQ (reference sequence). Here the CDR3 reads CASSLETGGSQPQHF. Written as DNA, the CDR3 is TGTGCCAGCAGCTTAGAGACAGGGGGCAGTCAGCCCCAGCATTTT. The full variable domain, its missing parts supplied by reference TRBV7-9 and TRBJ1-5, is DTGVSQNPRHKITKRGQNVTFRCDPISEHNRLYWYRQTLGQGPEFLTYFQNEAQLEKSRLLSDRFSAERPKGSFSTLEIQRTEQGDSAMYLCASSLETGGSQPQHFGDGTRLSIL.

The chain is built from TRBV7-2 and TRBJ2-1, with D unresolved. The germline V gene has CDR1 SGHTA and CDR2 FQGNSA. Trimming stripped 5 bases from V and 6 bases from J, with 11 bases between. The CDR3 spans 13 residues. The chain's CDR3 is CASSPWRPNEQFF. The CDR3, as DNA: TGTGCCAGCAGCCCCTGGAGACCCAATGAGCAGTTCTTC.

This chain joins TRBV5-1 and TRBJ2-2, with 9 bases lining up with TRBD2. Germline trimming cut 4 bases from V and 7 bases from J; bases unmatched to any gene: 8. The germline V gene has CDR1 SGHRS and CDR2 YFSETQ. The CDR3 sequence is 15 residues long. CDR3 region: CASSPGSSGSGELFF. The CDR3 DNA reads as TGCGCCAGCAGCCCCGGTAGTAGCGGGAGCGGGGAGCTGTTTTTT. Together with reference TRBV5-1 and TRBJ2-2, the CDR3 gives the full variable domain: KAGVTQTPRYLIKTRGQQVTLSCSPISGHRSVSWYQQTPGQGLQFLFEYFSETQRNKGNFPGRFSGRQFSNSRSEMNVSTLELGDSALYLCASSPGSSGSGELFFGEGSRLTVL.

J is TRBJ1-2 and V is TRBV13; D possibly corresponds to TRBD1 (6 bases). Germline V CDR1 and CDR2: PRHDT, FYEKMQ (reference sequence). V dropped 4 bases and J dropped 7 bases, with 10 bases sitting between them. The CDR3 runs 12 residues. The CDR3 region is CASSSTGPGYTF. The CDR3 coding sequence is TGTGCCAGCAGCTCGACAGGTCCTGGCTACACCTTC.

This clone showed up just a few times. V gene TRBV19 combines with J gene TRBJ2-1; TRBD1 might be the D (5 bases). CDR3 size: 20 residues. Trimming cost V 4 bases and J 0 bases, with 25 bases left between them. Germline values: CDR1 LNHDA, CDR2 SQIVND (reference sequence). The chain's CDR3 is CASSRSPLQGFLSSYNEQFF. The CDR3 bases are TGTGCCAGTAGTAGGAGTCCATTGCAGGGCTTCCTTAGCTCCTACAATGAGCAGTTCTTC.

The genes are TRBV29-1 and TRBJ2-1, with D possibly TRBD2 on 6 matching bases. Germline V gene lookup returns CDR1 SQVTM and CDR2 ANQGSEA. V was shortened by 5 bases and J by 4 bases, with 15 bases between the two germline ends. The CDR3 is 14 amino acids. CDR3 bases: TGCAGCGTTTCCTATTACGGGGGTTACAATGAGCAGTTCTTC. This gives the protein CSVSYYGGYNEQFF.

The chain is built from TRBV7-2 and TRBJ2-3; D is possibly TRBD2 (6 bases). The CDR3 sequence is 14 residues long. Germline V gives CDR1 SGHTA, CDR2 FQGNSA. V was shortened by 3 bases and J by 2 bases, with 9 bases between the two germline ends. CDR3 sequence (DNA): TGTGCCAGCAGCTTGCGGGATTTCACAGATACGCAGTATTTT. It specifies CASSLRDFTDTQYF.

The rearrangement joins TRBV24-1 to TRBJ2-1; the match to TRBD2 covers 8 bases. Germline trimming cut 3 bases from V and 1 base from J; bases unmatched to any gene: 10. The CDR3 has 18 residues. Looked up from germline, CDR1 is KGHDR and CDR2 is SFDVKD. CDR3 in DNA: TGTGCCACCAGTGATCCGGGCGTGGGACTAGGTTCCTACAATGAGCAGTTCTTC. This sequence encodes CATSDPGVGLGSYNEQFF.

The V call is TRBV7-2, the J call TRBJ2-2; D is unresolved. V was pared by 1 base and J by 6 bases, with 9 bases between. Germline CDR1 and CDR2: SGHTA and FQGNSA. This CDR3 region has 14 residues. CDR3 residues: CASSLELIAGELFF. As DNA, the CDR3 is TGTGCCAGCAGCTTAGAACTAATCGCCGGGGAGCTGTTTTTT.

V usage is TRBV15 and J usage is TRBJ2-1; TRBD2 matches at 9 bases. This CDR3 is built from 16 residues. Trimming removed 3 bases from V and 0 bases from J; junction bases left unmatched: 3. Germline CDR1 is LNHNV and CDR2 is YYDKDF (reference sequence). DNA of the CDR3: TGTGCCACCAGCAGGGATAGCGGGAGCTCCTACAATGAGCAGTTCTTC. Protein: CATSRDSGSSYNEQFF.

This clone came up once. The chain joins TRBV6-5 to TRBJ1-2; D ambiguous. Trimming took 4 bases from V and 8 from J, leaving 11 bases between them. From germline, CDR1 is MNHEY and CDR2 SVGAGI. CDR3 length: 12 amino acids. CDR3 sequence reads: CASSSPGEGYTF. In nucleotides, the CDR3 is TGTGCCAGCAGTTCCCCCGGGGAAGGCTACACCTTC.

Written as DNA, the CDR3 is TGCGCCAGCAGCTTGGGGGAGCGGGGAGCCTTATACGAGCAGTACTTC. Translation gives CASSLGERGALYEQYF. This chain links TRBV5-1 with TRBJ2-7; 7 bases are shared with TRBD2. V lost 0 bases, J lost 4 bases, and 10 bases stayed unmatched. In germline, CDR1 is SGHRS, CDR2 YFSETQ. This CDR3 has 16 residues.

This clone was detected many times. The V call is TRBV25-1, the J call TRBJ2-1, with D possibly being TRBD2 (6 bases). The CDR3 has 16 residues. V lost 5 bases to trimming and J lost 6 bases, with 20 bases between them. CDR1 and CDR2 from the germline V gene are MGHDK and SYGVNS. Written as DNA, the CDR3 is TGTGCCAGCAGTTTACAATCCGGGAGCCCCGGCAATGAGCAGTTCTTC. It specifies CASSLQSGSPGNEQFF.

This chain joins TRBV5-5 and TRBJ1-5; maybe TRBD1 (6 bases). Per the germline V gene, CDR1 is SGHKS and CDR2 is YYEKEE (reference sequence). V dropped 0 bases and J dropped 6 bases, with 16 bases sitting between them. The CDR3 length is 16 residues. The CDR3 DNA reads TGTGCCAGCAGCTTGGGGCCCACAGGGTATGGTCAGCCCCAGCATTTT. This translates into CASSLGPTGYGQPQHF. The whole variable domain, filled in from reference TRBV5-5 and TRBJ1-5, reads DAGVTQSPTHLIKTRGQQVTLRCSPISGHKSVSWYQQVLGQGPQFIFQYYEKEERGRGNFPDRFSARQFPNYSSELNVNALLLGDSALYLCASSLGPTGYGQPQHFGDGTRLSIL.